This T cell receptor (beta chain) came from a study of PD-1 blockade in classical Hodgkin lymphoma. Findings of the study overall: When set against healthy donors, newly diagnosed patients were reported to show lower baseline TCR diversity.

The table came from immunoSEQ multiplex PCR; TCRdb's copy has only in-frame clones and leaves some out. Among around 18,000 clones listed, around 72% were seen once. On this clone itself: Its antigen is not identified.

Germline V gene data show CDR1 as SGHNT and CDR2 as YYREEE (reference sequence). Between the trimmed V and J ends, which lost 4 bases and 7 bases, there was a span of 14 bases. The length of the CDR3 is 14 residues. Sample time point: cycle 4 day 1 (C4D1), after 5 to 7 weeks of nivolumab. Every patient relapsed after autologous stem cell transplantation, and brentuximab vedotin exposure varied. Researchers used magnetic negative selection to pull out pure CD4+ T cells from thawed PBMCs. The sample in question was CD4+ T cells from blood, obtained before the fourth cycle of nivolumab. This chain joins TRBV5-4 and TRBJ1-4; D perhaps matches TRBD1 (6 bases). The sequence came from a human donor with classical Hodgkin lymphoma. The CDR3 DNA reads as TGTGCCAGCAGCCCGGGGGCCCAGGGTGAAAAACTGTTTTTT. Translating it yields CASSPGAQGEKLFF.